The source of this T cell receptor (beta chain) is a study of T cells after yellow fever vaccination. TCRdb processed the 5' RACE reads anew with MiXCR; each CDR3 protein has one entry. Here the sample spans around 310,000 distinct CDR3 sequences, around 4.1% being singletons. This clonotype was recorded many times. Here the sequenced sample was PBMCs, taken 5 days after the yellow fever booster vaccination. This TCR derives from a man aged 18 to 35 who received the YFV17D yellow fever vaccine.

This CDR3 reads CASSLPGQEIEAFF. Here the CDR3 DNA reads TGTGCCAGCAGCTTACCCGGACAGGAGATTGAAGCTTTCTTT. V is TRBV7-2 and J is TRBJ1-1; 7 bases align to TRBD1. V gave up 2 bases and J gave up 7 bases; unmatched junction bases: 7. Germline V gives CDR1 SGHTA, CDR2 FQGNSA. There are 14 residues in the CDR3.